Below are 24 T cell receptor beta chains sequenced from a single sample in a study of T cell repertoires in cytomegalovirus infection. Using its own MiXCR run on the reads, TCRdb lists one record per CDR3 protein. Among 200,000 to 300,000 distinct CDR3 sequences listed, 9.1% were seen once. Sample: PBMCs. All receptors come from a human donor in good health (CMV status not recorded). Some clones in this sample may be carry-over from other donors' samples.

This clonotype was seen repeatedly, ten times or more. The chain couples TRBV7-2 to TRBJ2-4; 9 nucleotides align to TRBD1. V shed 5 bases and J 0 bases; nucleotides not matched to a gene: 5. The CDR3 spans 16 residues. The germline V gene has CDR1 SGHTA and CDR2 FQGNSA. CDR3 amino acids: CASSPDRGLAKNIQYF. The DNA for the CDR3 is TGTGCCAGCAGCCCCGACAGGGGGTTAGCCAAAAACATTCAGTACTTC.

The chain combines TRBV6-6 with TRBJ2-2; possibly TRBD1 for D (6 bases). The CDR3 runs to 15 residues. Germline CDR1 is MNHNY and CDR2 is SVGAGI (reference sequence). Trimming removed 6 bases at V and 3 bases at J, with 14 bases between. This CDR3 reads CASSSTRTDTGELFF. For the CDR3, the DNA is TGTGCCAGCAGCTCAACTCGGACAGACACCGGGGAGCTGTTTTTT.

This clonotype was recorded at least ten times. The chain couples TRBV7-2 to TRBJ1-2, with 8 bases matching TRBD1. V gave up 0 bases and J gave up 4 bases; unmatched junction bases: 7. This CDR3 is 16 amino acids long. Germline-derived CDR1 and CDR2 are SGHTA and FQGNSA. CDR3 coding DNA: TGTGCCAGCAGCTTAGCGCGGGCAGGGGGCGGCTATGGCTACACCTTC. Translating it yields CASSLARAGGGYGYTF. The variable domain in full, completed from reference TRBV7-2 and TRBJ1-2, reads GAGVSQSPSNKVTEKGKDVELRCDPISGHTALYWYRQSLGQGLEFLIYFQGNSAPDKSGLPSDRFSAERTGGSVSTLTIQRTQQEDSAVYLCASSLARAGGGYGYTFGSGTRLTVV.

The CDR3 coding sequence is TGCGCCAGCAGCTTGGATCCGGACAGCACAGATACGCAGTATTTT. Protein product: CASSLDPDSTDTQYF. This chain joins TRBV5-1 and TRBJ2-3, with D uncertain. Trimming left V 0 bases short and J 0 bases short, with 8 bases between. CDR1 and CDR2 (germline): SGHRS, YFSETQ. The CDR3 spans 15 residues.

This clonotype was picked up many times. CDR3 bases: TGTGCCAGTAGGCCCTCGGGACTCCAGACCAATCAGCCCCAGCATTTT. It yields the protein CASRPSGLQTNQPQHF. J is TRBJ1-5 and V is TRBV19; TRBD1 might be the D (5 bases). Germline lookup yields CDR1 LNHDA and CDR2 SQIVND (reference sequence). V lost 6 bases, J lost 3 bases, and 18 bases lay in between. The CDR3 totals 16 residues.

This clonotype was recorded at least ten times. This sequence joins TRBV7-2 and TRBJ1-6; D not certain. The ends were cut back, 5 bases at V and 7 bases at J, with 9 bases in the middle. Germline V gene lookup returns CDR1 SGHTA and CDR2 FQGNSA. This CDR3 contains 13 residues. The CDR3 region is CASSNSLNSPLHF. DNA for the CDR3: TGTGCCAGCAGCAACAGCTTAAATTCACCCCTCCACTTT.

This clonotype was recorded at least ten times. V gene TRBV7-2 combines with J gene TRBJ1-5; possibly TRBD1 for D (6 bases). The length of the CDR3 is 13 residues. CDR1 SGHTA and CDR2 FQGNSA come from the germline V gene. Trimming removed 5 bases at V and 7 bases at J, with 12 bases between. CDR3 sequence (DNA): TGTGCCAGCAGCACCGGGACAAGGCAGCCCCAGCATTTT. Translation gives CASSTGTRQPQHF. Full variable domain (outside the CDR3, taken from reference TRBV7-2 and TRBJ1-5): GAGVSQSPSNKVTEKGKDVELRCDPISGHTALYWYRQSLGQGLEFLIYFQGNSAPDKSGLPSDRFSAERTGGSVSTLTIQRTQQEDSAVYLCASSTGTRQPQHFGDGTRLSIL.

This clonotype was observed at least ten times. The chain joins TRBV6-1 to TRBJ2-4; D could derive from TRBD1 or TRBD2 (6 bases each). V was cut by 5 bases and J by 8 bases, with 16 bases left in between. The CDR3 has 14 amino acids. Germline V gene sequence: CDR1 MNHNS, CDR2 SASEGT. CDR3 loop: CASSPGARRDIQYF. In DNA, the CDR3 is TGTGCCAGCAGTCCGGGGGCTCGCCGGGACATTCAGTACTTC.

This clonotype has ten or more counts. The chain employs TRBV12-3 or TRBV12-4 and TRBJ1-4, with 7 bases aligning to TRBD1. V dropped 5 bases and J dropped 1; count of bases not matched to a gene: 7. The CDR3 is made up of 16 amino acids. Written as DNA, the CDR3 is TGTGCCAGCAGTAAACAGGGGAAAGGAACTAATGAAAAACTGTTTTTT. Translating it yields CASSKQGKGTNEKLFF.

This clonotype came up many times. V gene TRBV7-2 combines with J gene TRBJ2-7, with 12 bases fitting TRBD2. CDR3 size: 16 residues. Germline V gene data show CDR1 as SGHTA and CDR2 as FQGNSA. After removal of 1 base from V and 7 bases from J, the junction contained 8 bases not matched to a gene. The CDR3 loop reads CASSLESSGGAREQYF. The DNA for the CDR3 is TGTGCCAGCAGCTTAGAGTCTAGCGGGGGGGCAAGGGAGCAGTACTTC.

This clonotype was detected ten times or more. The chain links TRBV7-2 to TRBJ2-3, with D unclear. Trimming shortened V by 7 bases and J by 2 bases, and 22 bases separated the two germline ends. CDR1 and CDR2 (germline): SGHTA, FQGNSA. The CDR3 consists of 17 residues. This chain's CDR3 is CASNLNHLSQSTDTQYF. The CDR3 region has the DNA TGTGCCAGCAACCTAAACCACCTCTCTCAGTCCACAGATACGCAGTATTTT.

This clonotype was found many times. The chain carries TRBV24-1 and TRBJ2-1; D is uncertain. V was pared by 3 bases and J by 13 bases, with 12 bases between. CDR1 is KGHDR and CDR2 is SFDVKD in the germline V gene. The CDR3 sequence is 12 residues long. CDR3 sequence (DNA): TGTGCCACCAGTGATCCCCGGGCTCACCAGTTCTTC. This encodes CATSDPRAHQFF.

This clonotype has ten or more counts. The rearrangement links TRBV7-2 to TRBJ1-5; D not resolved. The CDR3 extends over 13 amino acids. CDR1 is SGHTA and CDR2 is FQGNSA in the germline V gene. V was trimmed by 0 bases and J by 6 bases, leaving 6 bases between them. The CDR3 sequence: CASSLAGRQPQHF. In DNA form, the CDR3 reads TGTGCCAGCAGCTTAGCGGGTCGTCAGCCCCAGCATTTT.

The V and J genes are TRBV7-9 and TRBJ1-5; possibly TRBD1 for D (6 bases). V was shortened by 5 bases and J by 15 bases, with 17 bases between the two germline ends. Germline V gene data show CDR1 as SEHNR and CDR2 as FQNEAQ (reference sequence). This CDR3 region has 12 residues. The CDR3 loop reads CASSVDSLFWHF. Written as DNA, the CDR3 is TGTGCCAGCAGCGTGGACAGCCTCTTTTGGCATTTT.

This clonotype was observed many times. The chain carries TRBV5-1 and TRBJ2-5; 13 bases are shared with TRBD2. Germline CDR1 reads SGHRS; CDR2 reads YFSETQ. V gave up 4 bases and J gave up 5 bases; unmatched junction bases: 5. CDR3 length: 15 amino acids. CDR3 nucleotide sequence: TGCGCCAGCAGCGCGGGGACTAGCGGGGCGGAGACCCAGTACTTC. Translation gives CASSAGTSGAETQYF.

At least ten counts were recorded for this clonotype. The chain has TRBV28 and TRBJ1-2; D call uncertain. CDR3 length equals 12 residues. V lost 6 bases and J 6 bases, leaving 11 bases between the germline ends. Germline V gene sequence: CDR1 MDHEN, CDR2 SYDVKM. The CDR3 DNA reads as TGTGCCAGCAGGAGGGTGGTGGATGGCTACACCTTC. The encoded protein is CASRRVVDGYTF.

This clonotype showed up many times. The CDR3 DNA reads as TGTGCCAGCAGCTTAGCGTCTTACAGGGGGCAGTATGGCTACACCTTC. Its translation: CASSLASYRGQYGYTF. The chain joins TRBV7-2 to TRBJ1-2, with 9 bases aligning to TRBD1. J was trimmed by 5 bases and V by 0 bases; bases with no gene match: 7. Germline lookup yields CDR1 SGHTA and CDR2 FQGNSA. CDR3 length: 16 amino acids.

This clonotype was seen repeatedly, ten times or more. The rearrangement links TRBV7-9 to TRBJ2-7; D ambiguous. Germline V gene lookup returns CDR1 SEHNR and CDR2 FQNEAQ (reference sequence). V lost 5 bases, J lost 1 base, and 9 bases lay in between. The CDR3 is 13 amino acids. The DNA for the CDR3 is TGTGCCAGCAGCGAAGAGGTTTCCTACGAGCAGTACTTC. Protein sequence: CASSEEVSYEQYF.

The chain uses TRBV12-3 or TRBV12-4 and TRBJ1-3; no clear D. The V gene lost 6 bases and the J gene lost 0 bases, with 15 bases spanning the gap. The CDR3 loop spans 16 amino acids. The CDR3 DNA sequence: TGTGCCAGCAGGCGTCGGGGAACAAGCTCTGGAAACACCATATATTTT. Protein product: CASRRRGTSSGNTIYF.

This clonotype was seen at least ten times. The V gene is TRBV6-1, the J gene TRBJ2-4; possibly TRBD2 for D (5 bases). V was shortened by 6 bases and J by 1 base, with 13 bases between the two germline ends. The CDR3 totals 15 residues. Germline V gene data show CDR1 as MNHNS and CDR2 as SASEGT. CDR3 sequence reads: CASSEGDFAKNIQYF. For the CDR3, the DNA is TGTGCCAGCAGCGAGGGTGATTTTGCCAAAAACATTCAGTACTTC.

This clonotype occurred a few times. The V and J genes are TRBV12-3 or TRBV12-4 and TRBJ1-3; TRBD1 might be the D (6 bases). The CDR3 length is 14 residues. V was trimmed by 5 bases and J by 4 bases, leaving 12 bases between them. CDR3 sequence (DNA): TGTGCCAGCAGTCTCCGACAGGTCGGAAACACCATATATTTT. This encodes CASSLRQVGNTIYF.

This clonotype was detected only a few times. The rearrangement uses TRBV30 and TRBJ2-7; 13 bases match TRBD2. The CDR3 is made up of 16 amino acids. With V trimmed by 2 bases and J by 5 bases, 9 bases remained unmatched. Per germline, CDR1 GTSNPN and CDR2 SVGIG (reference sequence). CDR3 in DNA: TGTGCCTGGAGTTGGCGGACTAGCGGGGGTCTCAACGAGCAGTACTTC. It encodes CAWSWRTSGGLNEQYF.

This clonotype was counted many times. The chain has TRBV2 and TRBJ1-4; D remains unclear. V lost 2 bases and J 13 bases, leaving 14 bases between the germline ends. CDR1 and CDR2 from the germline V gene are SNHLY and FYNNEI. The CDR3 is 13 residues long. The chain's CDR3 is CASSEIGWGTLFF. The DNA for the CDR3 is TGTGCCAGCAGTGAAATAGGGTGGGGTACACTGTTTTTT. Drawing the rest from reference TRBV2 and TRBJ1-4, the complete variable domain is EPEVTQTPSHQVTQMGQEVILRCVPISNHLYFYWYRQILGQKVEFLVSFYNNEISEKSEIFDDQFSVERPDGSNFTLKIRSTKLEDSAMYFCASSEIGWGTLFFGSGTQLSVL.

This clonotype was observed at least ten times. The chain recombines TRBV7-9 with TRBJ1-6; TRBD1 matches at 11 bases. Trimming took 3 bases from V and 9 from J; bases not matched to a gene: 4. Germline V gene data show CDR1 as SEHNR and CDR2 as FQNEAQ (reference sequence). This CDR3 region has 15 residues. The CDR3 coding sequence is TGTGCCAGCAGCTTGGACAGGGGGCGTTTTTCACCCCTCCACTTT. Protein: CASSLDRGRFSPLHF.